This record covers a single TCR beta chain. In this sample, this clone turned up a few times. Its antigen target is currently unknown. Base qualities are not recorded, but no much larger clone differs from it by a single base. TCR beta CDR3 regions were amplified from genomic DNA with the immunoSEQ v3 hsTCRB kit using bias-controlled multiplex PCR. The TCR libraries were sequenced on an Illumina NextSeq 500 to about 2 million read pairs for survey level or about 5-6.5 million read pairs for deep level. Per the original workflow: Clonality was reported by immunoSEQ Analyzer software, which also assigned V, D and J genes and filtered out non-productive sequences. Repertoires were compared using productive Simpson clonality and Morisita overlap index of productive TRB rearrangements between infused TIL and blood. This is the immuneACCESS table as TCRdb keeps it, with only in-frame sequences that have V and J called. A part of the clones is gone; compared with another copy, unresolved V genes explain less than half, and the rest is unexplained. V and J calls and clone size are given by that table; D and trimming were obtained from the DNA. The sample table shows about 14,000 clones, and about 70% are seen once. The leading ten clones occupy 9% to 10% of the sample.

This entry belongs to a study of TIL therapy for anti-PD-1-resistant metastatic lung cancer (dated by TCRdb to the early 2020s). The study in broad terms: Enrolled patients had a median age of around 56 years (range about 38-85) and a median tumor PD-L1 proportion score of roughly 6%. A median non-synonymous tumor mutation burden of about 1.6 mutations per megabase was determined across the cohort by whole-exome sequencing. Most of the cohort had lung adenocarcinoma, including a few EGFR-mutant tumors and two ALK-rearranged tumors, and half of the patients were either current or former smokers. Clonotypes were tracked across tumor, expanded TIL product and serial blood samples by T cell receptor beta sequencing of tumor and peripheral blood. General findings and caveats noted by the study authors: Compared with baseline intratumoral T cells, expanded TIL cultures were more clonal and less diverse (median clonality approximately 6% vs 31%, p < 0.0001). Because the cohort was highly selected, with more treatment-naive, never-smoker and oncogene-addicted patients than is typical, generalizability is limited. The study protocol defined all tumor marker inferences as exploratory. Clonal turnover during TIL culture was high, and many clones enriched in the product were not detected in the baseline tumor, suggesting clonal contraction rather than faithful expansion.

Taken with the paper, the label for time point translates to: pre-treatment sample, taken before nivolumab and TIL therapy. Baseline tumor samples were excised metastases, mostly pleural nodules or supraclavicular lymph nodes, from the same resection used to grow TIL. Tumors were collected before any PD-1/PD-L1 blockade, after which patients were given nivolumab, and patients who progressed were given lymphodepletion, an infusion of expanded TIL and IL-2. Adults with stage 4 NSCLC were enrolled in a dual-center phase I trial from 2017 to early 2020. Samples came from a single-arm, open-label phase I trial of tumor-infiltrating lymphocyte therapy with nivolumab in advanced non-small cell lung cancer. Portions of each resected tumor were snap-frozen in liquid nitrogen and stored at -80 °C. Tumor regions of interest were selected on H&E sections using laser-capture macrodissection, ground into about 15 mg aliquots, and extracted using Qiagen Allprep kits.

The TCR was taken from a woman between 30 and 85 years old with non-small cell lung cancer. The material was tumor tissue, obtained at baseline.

Here the CDR3 is given as CASSQESAGGREQFF. Here is the DNA: TGCGCCAGCAGCCAAGAATCAGCGGGGGGCCGTGAGCAGTTCTTC. The chain employs TRBV4-1 and TRBJ2-1, with 9 junctional bases fitting TRBD2. Inclusive of the bounding cysteine and phenylalanine, the CDR3 is 15 residues long. The sequence is cut down to CDR3 DNA, 45 bases in frame from base 1. CDR1 MGHRA and CDR2 YSYEKL were looked up in the germline V gene. The germline V end is reduced by 0 bases and the J end by 9 bases; junction bases left unmatched: 6.